A single sample is the source of the 32 T cell receptor beta chains below, sequenced in a study of Ad26.COV2.S vaccination and SARS-CoV-2 variants. Profiling relied on immunoSEQ multiplex PCR, and the TCRdb table lists in-frame clones only, not all of them. The repertoire holds some 410,000 clones, about nine tenths seen once, with around 1.7% in the top ten. Treatment in this sample: approximately 18 received Ad26.COV2.S at low or high dose, single or two shots; about 5 received placebo; per-sample allocation not given. Vaccine and placebo recipients were sampled on day 63 after the first injection. This specimen was peripheral blood, taken in a trial of Ad26.COV2.S vaccine versus placebo. The origin of the receptors is a person between 18 and 60 years old who received the Ad26.COV2.S COVID-19 vaccine or a placebo.

This chain links TRBV7-9 with TRBJ2-7, with D possibly being TRBD1 (6 bases). The V gene lost 3 bases and the J gene lost 2 bases, with 11 bases spanning the gap. The CDR3 sequence is 14 residues long. Germline assignment: CDR1 SEHNR and CDR2 FQNEAQ (reference sequence). The CDR3 reads CASSLEGGAYEQYF. CDR3 nucleotides: TGTGCCAGCAGCTTGGAAGGGGGAGCCTACGAGCAGTACTTC.

CDR3 in DNA: TGTGCCAGCAGCGTAGCTGACGGGGGGGCCTTATATGAGCAGTTCTTC. It translates to CASSVADGGALYEQFF. This chain links TRBV9 with TRBJ2-1, with 8 bases matching TRBD2. This CDR3 contains 16 residues. V dropped 0 bases and J dropped 8; count of bases not matched to a gene: 10. Per germline, CDR1 SGDLS and CDR2 YYNGEE.

The V gene is TRBV7-2, the J gene TRBJ1-2; TRBD1 is a possible D gene (6 bases). Germline loops: CDR1 SGHTA, CDR2 FQGNSA. V was clipped by 2 bases and J by 2 bases, with 21 bases between them. This CDR3 region has 18 residues. In DNA form, the CDR3 reads TGTGCCAGCAGCTTAAAGGGCATTGGGGGGGCTGGAAACTATGGCTACACCTTC. Protein product: CASSLKGIGGAGNYGYTF.

This clone has just one count. V is TRBV28 and J is TRBJ2-5; 7 bases are a match to TRBD1. This CDR3 is 16 amino acids long. Germline V CDR1 and CDR2: MDHEN, SYDVKM. The ends lost 7 bases at V and 3 bases at J; junction bases unmatched: 14. CDR3 DNA sequence: TGTGCCAGCACCGAACAGGGGTCTGGTGCAGAAGAGACCCAGTACTTC. Translation: CASTEQGSGAEETQYF.

The gene calls are TRBV23-1 and TRBJ1-1; no definite D call. TRBV23-1 is an ORF; its function is uncertain. CDR3 length equals 15 residues. V was cut by 7 bases and J by 4 bases, with 19 bases left in between. The CDR3 nucleotides are TGCGCCAGCACCGTATTAAGGGCGGATTTCACTGAAGCTTTCTTT. This sequence encodes CASTVLRADFTEAFF.

The chain joins TRBV5-1 to TRBJ2-1, with 9 bases aligning to TRBD2. The CDR3 has 21 amino acids. J lost 6 bases, V lost 4 bases, and 26 bases had no gene match. CDR1 SGHRS and CDR2 YFSETQ come from the germline V gene. In DNA form, the CDR3 reads TGCGCCAGCAGCCGGGTGTCAGGGTCTAAGCGGGGGGCCTCGGGCGGCAATGAGCAGTTCTTC. It translates to CASSRVSGSKRGASGGNEQFF.

The rearrangement uses TRBV2 and TRBJ2-1; the D gene is possibly TRBD1 (6 bases). This CDR3 has 17 amino acids. The V end was cut by 4 bases, the J end by 0 bases, with 16 bases between. The germline CDR1 and CDR2 sequences are SNHLY and FYNNEI. Here the CDR3 reads CASSGRTAIGSYNEQFF. CDR3 DNA sequence: TGTGCCAGCAGTGGAAGGACAGCAATAGGCTCCTACAATGAGCAGTTCTTC.

This chain joins TRBV7-2 and TRBJ1-5; D gene uncertain. Germline V CDR1 and CDR2: SGHTA, FQGNSA. CDR3 length: 15 amino acids. The V gene lost 0 bases and the J gene lost 4 bases, with 10 bases spanning the gap. CDR3 sequence: CASSLAGQINQPQHF. CDR3 DNA: TGTGCCAGCAGCTTAGCAGGGCAGATAAATCAGCCCCAGCATTTT.

The CDR3 reads CASRLYNEQFF. CDR3 DNA: TGTGCCAGCAGACTCTACAATGAGCAGTTCTTC. The genes are TRBV11-2 and TRBJ2-1; D not resolved. V lost 6 bases to trimming and J lost 3 bases, with 3 bases between them. The CDR3 sequence is 11 residues long. Germline values: CDR1 SGHAT, CDR2 FQNNGV. The variable domain in full, with the rest retrieved from reference TRBV11-2 and TRBJ2-1, is EAGVAQSPRYKIIEKRQSVAFWCNPISGHATLYWYQQILGQGPKLLIQFQNNGVVDDSQLPKDRFSAERLKGVDSTLKIQPAKLEDSAVYLCASRLYNEQFFGPGTRLTVL.

The chain joins TRBV5-3 to TRBJ1-5; D perhaps matches TRBD1 (5 bases). TRBV5-3 carries the ORF label, with uncertain function. This CDR3 comprises 14 residues. Trimming took 4 bases from V and 3 from J, leaving 11 bases between them. CDR3 in amino acids: CARSLQGINQPQHF. The CDR3 nucleotides are TGTGCCAGAAGCCTCCAGGGAATCAATCAGCCCCAGCATTTT.

With respect to this clone: Other DNA sequences in this specimen translate into the identical CDR3. This chain uses TRBV2 with TRBJ1-5, with D possibly matching TRBD1 (5 bases). This CDR3 has 14 amino acids. Germline CDR1 SNHLY, CDR2 FYNNEI. Trimming left V 7 bases short and J 0 bases short, with 10 bases between. The DNA of the CDR3 is TGTGCCAGCAAACGGGGGGATAGCAATCAGCCCCAGCATTTT. Protein product: CASKRGDSNQPQHF.

V is TRBV12-5 and J is TRBJ1-1; possibly TRBD1 for D (6 bases). The CDR3 has 14 residues. Trimming removed 7 bases from V and 5 bases from J, with 17 bases in between. CDR1 is LGHNT, CDR2 FRNRAP, per germline. The CDR3 here is CASAPGTPKTEAFF. CDR3 nucleotide sequence: TGTGCTAGTGCCCCCGGGACACCGAAGACTGAAGCTTTCTTT.

This clone was seen only a few times. The V gene is TRBV30, the J gene TRBJ1-5, with D maybe TRBD1 (5 bases). Trimming took off 1 base at V and 1 base at J, with 20 bases between the two ends. The CDR3 runs to 18 residues. The germline CDR1 and CDR2 sequences are GTSNPN and SVGIG (reference sequence). The CDR3 DNA sequence: TGTGCCTGGAGTGAGGGTAATTTTGCGGGGGGAAGCAATCAGCCCCAGCATTTT. It yields the protein CAWSEGNFAGGSNQPQHF.

The J gene is TRBJ2-1, the V gene TRBV5-1; 10 bases match TRBD1. This CDR3 is built from 14 residues. CDR1 SGHRS and CDR2 YFSETQ come from the germline V gene. The trim removed 2 bases at V and 6 bases at J, leaving 2 bases unmatched. CDR3 in amino acids: CASSLRDRGNEQFF. The CDR3, as DNA: TGCGCCAGCAGCTTACGGGACAGGGGCAATGAGCAGTTCTTC.

The genes are TRBV7-9 and TRBJ2-5; tentatively, D is TRBD1 (6 bases). Trimming cost V 3 bases and J 5 bases, with 13 bases left between them. Germline V gene data show CDR1 as SEHNR and CDR2 as FQNEAQ (reference sequence). The CDR3 is 14 amino acids. CDR3 DNA: TGTGCCAGCAGCTTCCACAGGGAGAGCGAGACCCAGTACTTC. Translating gives CASSFHRESETQYF.

The rearrangement uses TRBV15 and TRBJ2-7; D remains unclear. CDR1 and CDR2 (germline): LNHNV, YYDKDF (reference sequence). The CDR3 sequence is 12 residues long. V was trimmed by 3 bases and J by 2 bases, leaving 5 bases between them. The CDR3 DNA sequence: TGTGCCACCAGCAGGAATACCTACGAGCAGTACTTC. Amino acids: CATSRNTYEQYF.

The rearrangement uses TRBV6-1 and TRBJ1-5, with D hard to call. The CDR3 has 15 amino acids. Trimming removed 1 base at V and 3 bases at J, with 10 bases between. The germline V gene has CDR1 MNHNS and CDR2 SASEGT. CDR3 bases: TGTGCCAGCAGTGAAGACCGTCTTATCAATCAGCCCCAGCATTTT. This encodes CASSEDRLINQPQHF.

V is TRBV29-1 and J is TRBJ2-7, with D possibly being TRBD1 (6 bases). Looked up from germline, CDR1 is SQVTM and CDR2 is ANQGSEA. With 5 bases removed from V and 2 bases from J, the gap between germline ends came to 28 bases. The CDR3 loop spans 18 amino acids. This chain's CDR3 is CSVLLGAGKFSCPYEQYF. CDR3 in DNA: TGCAGCGTTCTACTGGGGGCAGGTAAATTCAGTTGCCCCTACGAGCAGTACTTC.

The CDR3 nucleotides are TGTGCCAGCCGGAGACAGGTGGAGACCCAGTACTTC. Protein: CASRRQVETQYF. The chain combines TRBV2 with TRBJ2-5; maybe TRBD1 (6 bases). Germline-derived CDR1 and CDR2 are SNHLY and FYNNEI. CDR3 length: 12 residues. Trimming removed 8 bases at V and 5 bases at J, with 12 bases between.

The rearrangement links TRBV5-1 to TRBJ2-2; either TRBD1 or TRBD2 may supply D (5 bases each). V gave up 0 bases and J gave up 6 bases, with 9 bases separating them. CDR3 length equals 14 residues. Looked up from germline, CDR1 is SGHRS and CDR2 is YFSETQ. The CDR3 loop is CASSLAMGAGELFF. The DNA of the CDR3 is TGCGCCAGCAGCTTGGCCATGGGGGCCGGGGAGCTGTTTTTT.

The chain carries TRBV4-3 and TRBJ2-6, with D perhaps TRBD1 (5 bases). V was pared by 0 bases and J by 0 bases, with 9 bases between. The CDR3 contains 17 residues. Germline V gives CDR1 LGHNA, CDR2 YSLEER. The CDR3 region has the DNA TGCGCCAGCAGCCAAGATACTGACAGCTCTGGGGCCAACGTCCTGACTTTC. Translated: CASSQDTDSSGANVLTF.

V and J are TRBV19 and TRBJ1-5; D gene unclear. Trimming stripped 6 bases from V and 0 bases from J, with 15 bases between. Germline V gives CDR1 LNHDA, CDR2 SQIVND (reference sequence). The CDR3 runs 16 residues. DNA for the CDR3: TGTGCCAGTAGGGCCCTCGGAAGATATAGCAATCAGCCCCAGCATTTT. Encoded protein: CASRALGRYSNQPQHF.

The gene calls are TRBV15 and TRBJ1-5; D is perhaps TRBD1 (5 bases). Germline V gene data show CDR1 as LNHNV and CDR2 as YYDKDF (reference sequence). The CDR3 spans 19 residues. Between the trimmed V and J ends, which lost 2 bases and 0 bases, there was a span of 20 bases. The CDR3 nucleotides read TGTGCCACCAGCAGACAATTATTGGAGACAGTCTATAGCAATCAGCCCCAGCATTTT. Residues: CATSRQLLETVYSNQPQHF.

This chain joins TRBV19 and TRBJ1-1, with D possibly being TRBD1 (5 bases). Trimming left V 5 bases short and J 5 bases short, with 12 bases between. The V gene's germline CDR1 is LNHDA and CDR2 SQIVND (reference sequence). CDR3 length equals 13 residues. DNA of the CDR3: TGTGCCAGTAGTCGGGGGGGAAGAACTGAAGCTTTCTTT. Translated: CASSRGGRTEAFF.

This rearrangement joins TRBV5-6 to TRBJ2-7, with D unresolved. In germline, CDR1 is SGHDT, CDR2 YYEEEE. Trimming shortened V by 3 bases and J by 0 bases, and 7 bases separated the two germline ends. The CDR3 has 13 amino acids. CDR3 in amino acids: CASSSPNSYEQYF. The CDR3 nucleotides read TGTGCCAGCAGCTCACCCAACTCCTACGAGCAGTACTTC.

The chain joins TRBV7-6 to TRBJ1-1; 7 bases fit TRBD1. CDR3 length: 15 amino acids. The germline CDR1 and CDR2 sequences are SGHVS and FNYEAQ. Losses at the gene ends were 5 bases for V and 2 bases for J; bases not matched to a gene: 8. The chain's CDR3 is CASSQRTGVNTEAFF. The CDR3 nucleotides are TGTGCCAGCAGCCAACGGACAGGAGTTAACACTGAAGCTTTCTTT.

The V gene is TRBV2, the J gene TRBJ2-1, with 9 bases matching TRBD1. Germline V gene data show CDR1 as SNHLY and CDR2 as FYNNEI. CDR3 length equals 14 residues. J was trimmed by 7 bases and V by 8 bases; bases with no gene match: 9. CDR3 coding DNA: TGTGCCAGCTCAGGACAGGGGTTTACAAATGAGCAGTTCTTC. As protein: CASSGQGFTNEQFF. Based on the CDR3 plus reference TRBV2 and TRBJ2-1, the full variable domain is EPEVTQTPSHQVTQMGQEVILRCVPISNHLYFYWYRQILGQKVEFLVSFYNNEISEKSEIFDDQFSVERPDGSNFTLKIRSTKLEDSAMYFCASSGQGFTNEQFFGPGTRLTVL.

In DNA, the CDR3 is TGTGCCAGCAACATAGCGGGGTTGTACAATGAGCAGTTCTTC. Protein: CASNIAGLYNEQFF. This chain uses TRBV11-2 with TRBJ2-1; 8 bases match TRBD2. There are 14 residues in the CDR3. Per the germline V gene, CDR1 is SGHAT and CDR2 is FQNNGV. J was trimmed by 4 bases and V by 7 bases; bases with no gene match: 6. Combining the CDR3 with reference TRBV11-2 and TRBJ2-1 gives the whole variable domain EAGVAQSPRYKIIEKRQSVAFWCNPISGHATLYWYQQILGQGPKLLIQFQNNGVVDDSQLPKDRFSAERLKGVDSTLKIQPAKLEDSAVYLCASNIAGLYNEQFFGPGTRLTVL.

On this clone: Other nucleotide sequences from this sample produce the same CDR3. This chain links TRBV7-2 with TRBJ2-7; 7 bases align to TRBD2. Germline V gives CDR1 SGHTA, CDR2 FQGNSA. Trimming at V came to 1 base and at J to 0 bases, leaving 6 bases not matched to a gene. CDR3 length equals 16 residues. The CDR3 DNA is TGTGCCAGCAGCTTAGGAGGAGCGGGGAGCTCCTACGAGCAGTACTTC. It is translated as CASSLGGAGSSYEQYF.

The V call is TRBV7-2, the J call TRBJ2-5; 8 bases align to TRBD1. Germline CDR1 is SGHTA and CDR2 is FQGNSA. V lost 4 bases and J lost 5; bases outside the gene matches: 6. This CDR3 is built from 14 residues. The CDR3 is CASSSDRGRETQYF. The CDR3, as DNA: TGTGCCAGCAGCTCTGACAGGGGAAGGGAGACCCAGTACTTC.

This clone occurred once. CDR3 sequence (DNA): TGTGCCTGGAGTTCTCTGCGACAAACTAATGAAAAACTGTTTTTT. Its translation is CAWSSLRQTNEKLFF. The chain recombines TRBV30 with TRBJ1-4; D unresolved. V was trimmed by 2 bases and J by 1 base, leaving 11 bases between them. CDR3 length: 15 residues. Germline V gene sequence: CDR1 GTSNPN, CDR2 SVGIG (reference sequence).

The chain is built from TRBV23-1 and TRBJ2-2; TRBD1 aligns across 8 bases. TRBV23-1 qualifies as an ORF whose function is uncertain. The junction had 6 bases not matched to a gene; V was cut back by 0 bases and J by 6 bases. The CDR3 has 16 residues. The CDR3 DNA sequence: TGCGCCAGCAGTCAATCGGCAGGGGGCGCAGCCGGGGAGCTGTTTTTT. It codes for CASSQSAGGAAGELFF.